This T cell receptor (beta chain) was documented in a study of blood T cells in healthy people across ages. It was with a sample-barcoded 5' primer and a J-beta primer mix that a second PCR of roughly 7 to 12 cycles was run. Each CDR3 protein is one row after TCRdb ran MiXCR on the 5' RACE reads. Among fewer than 2,000,000 distinct CDR3 sequences listed, roughly two fifths were seen once. The sequence was obtained from a human donor in good health. The sample taken for sequencing was blood.

This chain's CDR3 is CASSLVRGQGNYGYTF. The CDR3 region has the DNA TGTGCCAGCAGCTTAGTTCGAGGACAGGGCAACTATGGCTACACCTTC. The rearrangement links TRBV7-2 to TRBJ1-2, with 8 bases aligning to TRBD1. CDR3 size: 16 residues. V lost 1 base and J lost 2; bases outside the gene matches: 6. Germline CDR1 reads SGHTA; CDR2 reads FQGNSA.